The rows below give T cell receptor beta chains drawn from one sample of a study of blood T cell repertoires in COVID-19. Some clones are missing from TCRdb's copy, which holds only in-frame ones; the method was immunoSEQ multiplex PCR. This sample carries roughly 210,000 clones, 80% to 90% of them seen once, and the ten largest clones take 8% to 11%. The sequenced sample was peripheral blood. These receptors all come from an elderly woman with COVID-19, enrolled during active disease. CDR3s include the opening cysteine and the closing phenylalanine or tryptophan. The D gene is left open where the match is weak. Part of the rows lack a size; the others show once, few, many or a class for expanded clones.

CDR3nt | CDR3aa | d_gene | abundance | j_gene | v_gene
TGTGCCAGCAGCGAGAATCACAGGTCCGTGAACACTGAAGCTTTCTTT | CASSENHRSVNTEAFF | . | . | TRBJ1-1 | TRBV9
TGTGCCAGCAGCGTACAAGACTTAGTTGGCTACAATGAGCAGTTCTTC | CASSVQDLVGYNEQFF | . | . | TRBJ2-1 | TRBV9
TGTGCCAGCTCACCAAGGACAGGGGCTTGGAACACTGAAGCTTTCTTT | CASSPRTGAWNTEAFF | TRBD1 | once | TRBJ1-1 | TRBV18
TGTGCCATCAGCCCGAAGACTAGCGGGGAGACCCAGTACTTC | CAISPKTSGETQYF | TRBD2 | . | TRBJ2-5 | TRBV10-3
TGTGCCACCAGCGAAACAGGGAACTATGGCTACACCTTC | CATSETGNYGYTF | . | . | TRBJ1-2 | TRBV15
TGTGCCAGCACGGAAGGGGCAGGCACGCAGTATTTT | CASTEGAGTQYF | . | . | TRBJ2-3 | TRBV2
TGTGCCAGCAGCTTCCTCAGTGGAAACACCATATATTTT | CASSFLSGNTIYF | . | . | TRBJ1-3 | TRBV7-2
TGTGCCAGCAGCCAAAGAGGGGGCGCTTCCGAAGCTTTCTTT | CASSQRGGASEAFF | TRBD1 | . | TRBJ1-1 | TRBV14
TGTGCCAGTAGTACCTCGGGTAATTCACCCCTCCACTTT | CASSTSGNSPLHF | . | . | TRBJ1-6 | TRBV19
TGTGCCAGCAGCCCCCGGAAGCGGGGGGGCAGGTACAATGAGCAGTTCTTC | CASSPRKRGGRYNEQFF | TRBD2 | . | TRBJ2-1 | TRBV3-1/TRBV3-2
TGTGCCAGCTCACCAGGGGTCACAGGGGCATATAGCAATCAGCCCCAGCATTTT | CASSPGVTGAYSNQPQHF | TRBD1 | . | TRBJ1-5 | TRBV18
TGTGCCATCCGAGCGACAGGGGAAGGAGAGACCCAGTACTTC | CAIRATGEGETQYF | TRBD1 | . | TRBJ2-5 | TRBV10-3
TGTGCCAGCAGCCACCGTGCCCTGACTAGCGGGGGGGCAAAGACCCAGTACTTC | CASSHRALTSGGAKTQYF | TRBD2 | . | TRBJ2-5 | TRBV28
TGTGCCAGTAGTACGGGACAGAGGAGCAATCAGCCCCAGCATTTT | CASSTGQRSNQPQHF | TRBD1 | . | TRBJ1-5 | TRBV19
TGTGCCAGTAGTTCGACAGGGGATAACTATGGCTACACCTTC | CASSSTGDNYGYTF | TRBD1 | . | TRBJ1-2 | TRBV19
TGCGCCAGCAGCGCGGTAAGCAGGGGGACCCACACAGATACGCAGTATTTT | CASSAVSRGTHTDTQYF | TRBD1 | once | TRBJ2-3 | TRBV5-1
TGTGCTAGTGGCAGATCCGGGTCGGATGGCTACACCTTC | CASGRSGSDGYTF | . | . | TRBJ1-2 | TRBV12-5
TGTGCCAGCAGTCTGGGCCAGAACACTGAAGCTTTCTTT | CASSLGQNTEAFF | . | . | TRBJ1-1 | TRBV12-3/TRBV12-4
TGTGCCAGTAGTGTTCCAGACAGCCGCAACTATGGCTACACCTTC | CASSVPDSRNYGYTF | . | . | TRBJ1-2 | TRBV19
TGCAGCGTTGCCGGGGGACGGAGTAACTATGGCTACACCTTC | CSVAGGRSNYGYTF | . | . | TRBJ1-2 | TRBV29-1
TGCGCCAGCAGACAAAGAGGCGGGGAGGGACTTAATGAAAAACTGTTTTTT | CASRQRGGEGLNEKLFF | . | . | TRBJ1-4 | TRBV4-1
TGTGCCAGTATTGGTAGCGGGGGGTCGCACAATGAGCAGTTCTTC | CASIGSGGSHNEQFF | TRBD2 | . | TRBJ2-1 | TRBV19
TGTGCCAGCAGCGCCGCAGGCACAGATACGCAGTATTTT | CASSAAGTDTQYF | . | few | TRBJ2-3 | TRBV13
TGCGCCAGCACCCCGGGCAGGGAGAACACCGGGGAGCTGTTTTTT | CASTPGRENTGELFF | . | . | TRBJ2-2 | TRBV5-1
TGTGCCAGCAGCCTATGGCGGGGAAGGGGCACCGGGGAGCTGTTTTTT | CASSLWRGRGTGELFF | . | . | TRBJ2-2 | TRBV11-2
TGTGCCAGCAGCTTGGACGGGACAAGCTCCTACAATGAGCAGTTCTTC | CASSLDGTSSYNEQFF | . | . | TRBJ2-1 | TRBV5-4
TGCGCCAGCAGCTCACCGGGGATGAAGGGTGGAAACACCATATATTTT | CASSSPGMKGGNTIYF | . | . | TRBJ1-3 | TRBV4-1
TGTGCCAGCAGCTCAGAGGGGGTTTCTAACTATGGCTACACCTTC | CASSSEGVSNYGYTF | . | . | TRBJ1-2 | TRBV2
TGTGCCAGCAGTTACGGGCAGGGTAATTCACCCCTCCACTTT | CASSYGQGNSPLHF | . | . | TRBJ1-6 | TRBV6-2/TRBV6-3
TGTGCCAGCAGTCAGGCCTACAATGAGCAGTTCTTC | CASSQAYNEQFF | . | . | TRBJ2-1 | TRBV27
TGTGCCATCAGTGAGTCGAACTCGCCCCTCCACTTT | CAISESNSPLHF | . | . | TRBJ1-6 | TRBV10-3
TGTGCCAGCAGCCTTGGACAGGGGGAGGGCTACACCTTC | CASSLGQGEGYTF | TRBD1 | . | TRBJ1-2 | TRBV9
TGTGCCAGTAGTTCCCGAGACGTTATACAGGGAAACCTGTTTTTT | CASSSRDVIQGNLFF | . | few | TRBJ1-4 | TRBV19
TGTGCCAGTAGTATAGTCAGGGGTGGACAGCCCCAGCATTTT | CASSIVRGGQPQHF | . | few | TRBJ1-5 | TRBV19
TGTGCCCCTACGGGGGAGATCCCCTATAATTCACCCCTCCACTTT | CAPTGEIPYNSPLHF | . | . | TRBJ1-6 | TRBV27
TGTGCCAGCAGTCCCCCCGGGGTTAATGAAAAACTGTTTTTT | CASSPPGVNEKLFF | . | once | TRBJ1-4 | TRBV6-6